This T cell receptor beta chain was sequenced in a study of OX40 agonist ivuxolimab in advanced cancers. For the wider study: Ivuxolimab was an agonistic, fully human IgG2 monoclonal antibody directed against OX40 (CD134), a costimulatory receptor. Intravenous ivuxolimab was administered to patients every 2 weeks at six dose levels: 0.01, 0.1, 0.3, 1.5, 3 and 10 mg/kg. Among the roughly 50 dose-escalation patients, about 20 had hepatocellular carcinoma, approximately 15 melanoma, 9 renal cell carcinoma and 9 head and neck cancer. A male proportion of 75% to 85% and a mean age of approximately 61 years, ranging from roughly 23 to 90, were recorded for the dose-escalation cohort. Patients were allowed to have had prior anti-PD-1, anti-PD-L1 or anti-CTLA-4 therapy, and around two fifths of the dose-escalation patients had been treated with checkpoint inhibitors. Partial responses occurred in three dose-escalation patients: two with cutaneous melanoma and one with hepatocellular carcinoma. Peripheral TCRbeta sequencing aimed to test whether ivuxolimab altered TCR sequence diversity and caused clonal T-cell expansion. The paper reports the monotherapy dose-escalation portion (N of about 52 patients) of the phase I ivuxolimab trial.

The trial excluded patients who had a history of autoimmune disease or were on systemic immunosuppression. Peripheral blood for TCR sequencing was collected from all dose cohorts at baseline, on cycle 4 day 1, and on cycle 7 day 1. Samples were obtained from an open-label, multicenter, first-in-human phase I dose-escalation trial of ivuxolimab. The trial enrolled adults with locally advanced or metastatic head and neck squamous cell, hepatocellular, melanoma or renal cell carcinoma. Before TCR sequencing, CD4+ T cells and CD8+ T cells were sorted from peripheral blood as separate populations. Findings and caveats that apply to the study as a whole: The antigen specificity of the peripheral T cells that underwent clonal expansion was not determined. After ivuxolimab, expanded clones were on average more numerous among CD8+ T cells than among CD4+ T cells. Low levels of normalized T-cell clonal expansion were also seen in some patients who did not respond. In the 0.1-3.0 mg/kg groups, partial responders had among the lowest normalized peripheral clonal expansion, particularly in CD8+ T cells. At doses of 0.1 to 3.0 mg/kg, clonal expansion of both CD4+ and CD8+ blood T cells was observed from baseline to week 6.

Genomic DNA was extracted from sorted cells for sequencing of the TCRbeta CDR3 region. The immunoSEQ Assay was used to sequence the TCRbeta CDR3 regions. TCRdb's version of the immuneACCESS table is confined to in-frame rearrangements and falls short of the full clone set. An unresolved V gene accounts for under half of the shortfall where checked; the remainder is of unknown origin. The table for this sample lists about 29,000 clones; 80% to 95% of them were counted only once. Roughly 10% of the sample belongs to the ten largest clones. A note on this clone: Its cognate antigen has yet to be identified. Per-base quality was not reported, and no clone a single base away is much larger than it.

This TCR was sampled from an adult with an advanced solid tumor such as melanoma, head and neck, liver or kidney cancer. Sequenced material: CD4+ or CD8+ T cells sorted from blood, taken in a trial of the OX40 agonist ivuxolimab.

The CDR3 is CASSYSHSSYNEQFF. The nucleotide sequence is TGTGCCAGCAGTTACTCCCACAGCTCCTACAATGAGCAGTTCTTC. This receptor chain uses TRBV6-5 and TRBJ2-1, with the D gene uncertain. Reading from cysteine to phenylalanine, the CDR3 counts 15 amino acids. Only the CDR3 portion is preserved as DNA: 45 bases, with reading frame beginning at the first base. V is reduced by 0 bases and J by 0 bases, leaving a spacing of 6 bases between them. Based on the germline V gene, the CDR1 and CDR2 sequences are MNHEY and SVGAGI.